A single sample is the source of the 3 T cell receptor beta chains below, sequenced in a study of T cells in Graves' hyperthyroidism and ophthalmopathy. Researchers took RNA transcripts and amplified the TCR beta CDR3 regions from them. RT-PCR in the first round (using the HTBI primer set) targeted the TCR CDR3. In TCRdb, the multiplex PCR reads were re-called with MiXCR into one record per CDR3 protein. The sample yields some 360,000 distinct CDR3 sequences, 15% to 20% seen once. The specimen was blood. Receptors originate from a middle-aged woman with Graves' ophthalmopathy.

This clonotype was observed many times. The chain joins TRBV7-3 to TRBJ1-1; no definite D call. The CDR3 runs to 14 residues. CDR1 and CDR2 (germline): SGHTA, FQGTGA. The V and J ends lost 3 bases and 5 bases respectively, with 13 bases between them. CDR3 sequence reads: CASSLDQVSTEAFF. In nucleotides, the CDR3 is TGTGCCAGCAGCTTGGACCAGGTATCAACTGAAGCTTTCTTT.

In this sample, this clonotype turned up many times. The V call is TRBV7-8, the J call TRBJ2-7; D may be TRBD1 (5 bases). V gave up 8 bases and J gave up 1 base, with 12 bases separating them. This CDR3 comprises 13 residues. CDR1 SGHVS and CDR2 FQNEAQ come from the germline V gene. This CDR3 reads CASHDRGSYEQYF. The CDR3 DNA follows: TGTGCCAGCCATGACAGAGGATCCTACGAGCAGTACTTC.

This clonotype came up many times. This chain uses TRBV7-9 with TRBJ2-5; D ambiguous. Germline V lookup: CDR1 SEHNR, CDR2 FQNEAQ (reference sequence). The CDR3 extends over 15 amino acids. The germline V and J ends were trimmed by 1 base and 5 bases, with 14 bases remaining between them. The CDR3 DNA sequence: TGTGCCAGCAGCTTAGGGTCCTCTGTCGTGGAGACCCAGTACTTC. It is translated as CASSLGSSVVETQYF.